These 8 T cell receptor beta chains came from one sample sequenced in a study of T cell changes during pregnancy in multiple sclerosis. Profiled with immunoSEQ multiplex PCR; TCRdb holds only in-frame clones, not every one. The table has approximately 23,000 clones, roughly 91% seen once. Here the sequenced sample was CD8+ T cells from peripheral blood mononuclear cells, taken in the first trimester of pregnancy. Receptor source: a female donor with multiple sclerosis, enrolled in a pregnancy study.

This clone has only one observation. This chain joins TRBV5-1 and TRBJ2-1, with 7 bases lining up with TRBD2. Per the germline V gene, CDR1 is SGHRS and CDR2 is YFSETQ. J gave up 9 bases and V 3 bases, and 6 bases lay outside the gene matches. The CDR3 runs to 13 residues. The CDR3 loop is CASSWGGWGEQFF. The CDR3, as DNA: TGCGCCAGCAGCTGGGGGGGATGGGGTGAGCAGTTCTTC.

J is TRBJ2-7 and V is TRBV4-3, with 7 nucleotides matching TRBD2. From germline, CDR1 is LGHNA and CDR2 YSLEER. Germline trimming cut 0 bases from V and 0 bases from J; bases unmatched to any gene: 5. CDR3 length: 16 amino acids. Here the CDR3 DNA reads TGCGCCAGCAGCCAAGAAACCGGCGGGGGCTCCTACGAGCAGTACTTC. Protein: CASSQETGGGSYEQYF.

The chain recombines TRBV28 with TRBJ1-1, with D possibly being TRBD1 (5 bases). The CDR3 has 14 amino acids. The V and J ends lost 6 bases and 3 bases respectively, with 14 bases between them. CDR1 is MDHEN, CDR2 SYDVKM, per germline. The DNA of the CDR3 is TGTGCCAGCAGATTACTAGGGGAAGACACTGAAGCTTTCTTT. Protein: CASRLLGEDTEAFF.

The V call is TRBV4-1, the J call TRBJ2-7; TRBD1 agrees at 10 bases. V lost 4 bases and J lost 5; bases outside the gene matches: 11. The CDR3 has 16 amino acids. Germline CDR1 MGHRA, CDR2 YSYEKL. The CDR3 nucleotides read TGCGCCAGCAGCCTCTCTCACGGGGACAGGGGTCACGAGCAGTACTTC. This translates into CASSLSHGDRGHEQYF.

The chain combines TRBV5-4 with TRBJ1-1, with TRBD1 matching over 9 bases. With V trimmed by 4 bases and J by 4 bases, 5 bases remained unmatched. Germline V CDR1 and CDR2: SGHNT, YYREEE (reference sequence). The CDR3 spans 14 residues. CDR3: CASSQGTGRTEAFF. CDR3 coding DNA: TGTGCCAGCAGCCAGGGGACAGGGCGCACTGAAGCTTTCTTT.

The chain combines TRBV7-6 with TRBJ2-6, with TRBD1 identical over 8 bases. The J segment lost 0 bases and the V segment lost 5 bases, leaving 3 bases of the junction unmatched. This CDR3 comprises 16 residues. Germline CDR1 reads SGHVS; CDR2 reads FNYEAQ. The CDR3 spells CASSGQGFSGANVLTF. CDR3 nucleotide sequence: TGTGCCAGCAGCGGACAGGGTTTCTCTGGGGCCAACGTCCTGACTTTC. Filled out from reference TRBV7-6 and TRBJ2-6, the complete variable domain reads GAGVSQSPRYKVTKRGQDVALRCDPISGHVSLYWYRQALGQGPEFLTYFNYEAQQDKSGLPNDRFSAERPEGSISTLTIQRTEQRDSAMYRCASSGQGFSGANVLTFGAGSRLTVL.

V is TRBV19 and J is TRBJ2-7; 8 bases align to TRBD1. The CDR3 consists of 14 residues. V dropped 11 bases and J dropped 4; count of bases not matched to a gene: 13. Germline V gene lookup returns CDR1 LNHDA and CDR2 SQIVND (reference sequence). The CDR3 reads CACSAGQGAYEQYF. As DNA, the CDR3 is TGTGCCTGCTCGGCGGGGCAGGGGGCTTACGAGCAGTACTTC.

CDR3 DNA: TGTGCCAGCTCACCTCTAGATGGGGCCAACGTCCTGACTTTC. It yields the protein CASSPLDGANVLTF. V gene TRBV18 combines with J gene TRBJ2-6; unclear D gene. Germline CDR1 is KGHSH and CDR2 is LQKENI. The CDR3 is made up of 14 amino acids. The V end lost 3 bases, the J end lost 3 bases, and 6 bases lay between the germline ends.